This TCR beta chain derives from a study of cytomegalovirus exposure and HLA in healthy donors. Study-level results: It was in a later analysis that TCR association rates were seen to vary by HLA locus, highest for DRB1 and lowest for HLA-C. Cytomegalovirus status was reportedly diagnosed by the classifier with high specificity and sensitivity. Rarity held for most TCR sequences, but there were some public TCRs that occurred in many donors.

To note about this clone: The antigen is unknown.

Use of 60 Vbeta and 13 Jbeta primers characterized the PCR. Generated by immunoSEQ multiplex PCR, the TCRdb table keeps only in-frame clones and is missing some. Seen here are about 180,000 clones, roughly 77% observed once, and the top ten hold roughly 2.5%. Per the germline V gene, CDR1 is MDHEN and CDR2 is SYDVKM. J gave up 1 base and V 6 bases, and 7 bases lay outside the gene matches. The CDR3 length is 15 residues. Specimen: PBMCs. The chain is built from TRBV28 and TRBJ1-2; 8 bases are shared with TRBD1. The receptor was isolated from a woman aged 30 to 39 in good health and CMV-seropositive. For the CDR3, the DNA is TGTGCCAGCAGAGAAGGACAGGGTAATAACTATGGCTACACCTTC. Translation gives CASREGQGNNYGYTF.